The 23 T cell receptor beta chains below all came from one sample that was sequenced in a study of blood T cell repertoires in COVID-19. Using immunoSEQ multiplex PCR, the repertoire was profiled, and TCRdb retains in-frame clones only, with some absent. The repertoire holds about 200,000 clones, with 86% as singletons. The sample taken for sequencing was peripheral blood. These receptors all come from a woman between 65 and 79 years old with acute or convalescent COVID-19.

This rearrangement joins TRBV6-5 to TRBJ1-6; D remains ambiguous. V dropped 8 bases and J dropped 0 bases, with 11 bases sitting between them. The germline CDR1 and CDR2 sequences are MNHEY and SVGAGI. CDR3 length: 15 amino acids. The CDR3 DNA sequence: TGTGCCAGCCTGGGCCGGGGCTCCTATAATTCACCCCTCCACTTT. The encoded protein is CASLGRGSYNSPLHF.

The chain uses TRBV19 and TRBJ2-5, with D tentatively TRBD2 (6 bases). V was shortened by 5 bases and J by 3 bases, with 13 bases between the two germline ends. CDR1 is LNHDA, CDR2 SQIVND, per germline (reference sequence). The CDR3 runs 14 residues. The CDR3 spells CASSERRDKETQYF. In nucleotides, the CDR3 is TGTGCCAGTAGTGAGAGGAGGGATAAAGAGACCCAGTACTTC.

The rearrangement links TRBV6-5 to TRBJ2-7, with TRBD1 matching 7 bases. V shed 7 bases and J 1 base; nucleotides not matched to a gene: 4. The germline V gene has CDR1 MNHEY and CDR2 SVGAGI. The length of the CDR3 is 13 residues. Here the CDR3 reads CASNLGQSYEQYF. As DNA, the CDR3 is TGTGCCAGCAACCTGGGACAGTCCTACGAGCAGTACTTC.

The V call is TRBV6-2 or TRBV6-3, the J call TRBJ2-6; D is unresolved. Germline V CDR1 and CDR2: MNHEY, SVGEGT. The ends were cut back, 6 bases at V and 4 bases at J, with 7 bases in the middle. The CDR3 contains 13 residues. The CDR3 DNA is TGTGCCAGCAGCTTTTCAGGGGCCAACGTCCTGACTTTC. Translated, it gives CASSFSGANVLTF.

V is TRBV6-5 and J is TRBJ2-2; 11 bases fit TRBD2. Trimming removed 9 bases from V and 7 bases from J; junction bases left unmatched: 4. CDR3 length equals 13 residues. Germline values: CDR1 MNHEY, CDR2 SVGAGI. CDR3 loop: CARLAGVDGELFF. The CDR3 nucleotides read TGTGCCAGACTAGCGGGGGTCGACGGGGAGCTGTTTTTT.

This clone was recorded a few times. The rearrangement joins TRBV5-1 to TRBJ2-3; no clear D. The V end was cut by 1 base, the J end by 2 bases, with 5 bases between. This CDR3 comprises 13 residues. Germline V gene lookup returns CDR1 SGHRS and CDR2 YFSETQ. The CDR3 region has the DNA TGCGCCAGCAGCTTGCCAGACACAGATACGCAGTATTTT. This sequence encodes CASSLPDTDTQYF.

The chain recombines TRBV9 with TRBJ2-5, with D perhaps matching TRBD2 (5 bases). This CDR3 region has 12 residues. Per the germline V gene, CDR1 is SGDLS and CDR2 is YYNGEE. V was cut by 3 bases and J by 7 bases, with 10 bases left in between. CDR3 residues: CASSGPGLTQYF. DNA of the CDR3: TGTGCCAGCAGCGGTCCGGGGTTGACCCAGTACTTC.

The chain combines TRBV2 with TRBJ1-5; D is unclear. The CDR3 extends over 14 amino acids. The germline CDR1 and CDR2 sequences are SNHLY and FYNNEI. Trimming removed 5 bases at V and 11 bases at J, with 19 bases between. CDR3 sequence (DNA): TGTGCCAGCAGTTTAGCAGGTTTGGGAGAGTCCCAGCATTTT. It specifies CASSLAGLGESQHF.

The J gene is TRBJ2-1, the V gene TRBV29-1; 7 bases align to TRBD2. CDR3 size: 14 residues. The V gene end was trimmed by 6 bases and the J gene end by 4 bases; junction bases not matched to a gene: 9. Looked up from germline, CDR1 is SQVTM and CDR2 is ANQGSEA. In nucleotides, the CDR3 is TGCAGCGTGTCCGCTGGAGCGGGATACAATGAGCAGTTCTTC. Translation: CSVSAGAGYNEQFF.

This sequence joins TRBV5-4 and TRBJ1-2; weak D call: TRBD1 (5 bases). Germline CDR1 is SGHNT and CDR2 is YYREEE (reference sequence). V lost 2 bases to trimming and J lost 8 bases, with 16 bases between them. CDR3 length: 14 residues. CDR3 coding DNA: TGTGCCAGCAGCTTACAGGTAGACCCGACCGGCTACACCTTC. This encodes CASSLQVDPTGYTF. Using reference TRBV5-4 and TRBJ1-2 for the parts outside the CDR3, the full variable domain is ETGVTQSPTHLIKTRGQQVTLRCSSQSGHNTVSWYQQALGQGPQFIFQYYREEENGRGNFPPRFSGLQFPNYSSELNVNALELDDSALYLCASSLQVDPTGYTFGSGTRLTVV.

The chain combines TRBV3-1 (or the pseudogene TRBV3-2) with TRBJ2-2, with D tentatively TRBD1 (5 bases). Trimming removed 3 bases at V and 3 bases at J, with 8 bases between. The CDR3 runs to 14 residues. Germline loops: CDR1 LGHDT, CDR2 YNNKEL (reference sequence). CDR3 bases: TGTGCCAGCAGCCACAGGGCGGACACCGGGGAGCTGTTTTTT. Its protein is CASSHRADTGELFF.

The chain has TRBV27 and TRBJ1-1; 9 bases are shared with TRBD1. From germline, CDR1 is MNHEY and CDR2 SMNVEV (reference sequence). The CDR3 loop spans 16 amino acids. Trimming took 0 bases from V and 10 from J; bases not matched to a gene: 12. The CDR3 loop is CASSLSPTGGSSRAFF. As DNA, the CDR3 is TGTGCCAGCAGTTTATCCCCGACAGGGGGTTCGAGTCGAGCTTTCTTT.

V gene TRBV5-1 combines with J gene TRBJ2-5, with 12 bases matching TRBD2. This CDR3 comprises 16 residues. V lost 4 bases and J lost 1; bases outside the gene matches: 5. Per germline, CDR1 SGHRS and CDR2 YFSETQ. This CDR3 reads CASSATSGGPQETQYF. The CDR3 DNA reads TGCGCCAGCAGCGCCACTAGCGGGGGGCCCCAAGAGACCCAGTACTTC.

V gene TRBV6-5 combines with J gene TRBJ1-6, with 7 bases identical to TRBD1. The J segment lost 0 bases and the V segment lost 6 bases, leaving 2 bases of the junction unmatched. Germline V gene lookup returns CDR1 MNHEY and CDR2 SVGAGI. This CDR3 is 15 amino acids long. The CDR3 spells CASRRTGSYNSPLHF. CDR3 in DNA: TGTGCCAGCAGGAGGACAGGCTCCTATAATTCACCCCTCCACTTT.

The chain uses TRBV19 and TRBJ2-1, with TRBD2 identical over 9 bases. The V and J ends lost 3 bases and 0 bases, in that order; junction bases with no gene match: 6. The CDR3 extends over 17 amino acids. From germline, CDR1 is LNHDA and CDR2 SQIVND (reference sequence). CDR3 region: CASSIVTSGSSYNEQFF. Written as DNA, the CDR3 is TGTGCCAGTAGTATCGTGACTAGCGGTAGCTCCTACAATGAGCAGTTCTTC.

The chain carries TRBV7-6 and TRBJ1-6, with D unresolved. CDR1 is SGHVS, CDR2 FNYEAQ, per germline. The V gene lost 0 bases and the J gene lost 8 bases, with 11 bases spanning the gap. The CDR3 has 15 amino acids. For the CDR3, the DNA is TGTGCCAGCAGCTTAGCCGCAAATACGGATTCACCCCTCCACTTT. Translated, it gives CASSLAANTDSPLHF.

The rearrangement links TRBV3-1 (or the pseudogene TRBV3-2) to TRBJ1-6; 8 bases line up with TRBD1. V shed 0 bases and J 10 bases; nucleotides not matched to a gene: 11. Germline V lookup: CDR1 LGHDT, CDR2 YNNKEL (reference sequence). This CDR3 contains 17 residues. The CDR3 loop is CASSQERQGMFRSPLHF. The CDR3 coding sequence is TGTGCCAGCAGCCAAGAAAGACAGGGGATGTTTAGATCACCCCTCCACTTT.

The chain has TRBV2 and TRBJ2-1; D is uncertain. Trimming took 3 bases from V and 4 from J, leaving 7 bases between them. Germline values: CDR1 SNHLY, CDR2 FYNNEI. The CDR3 contains 13 residues. This CDR3 reads CASSDTPYNEQFF. The CDR3 bases are TGTGCCAGCAGTGACACTCCTTACAATGAGCAGTTCTTC.

The chain combines TRBV24-1 with TRBJ1-5, with D possibly TRBD1 on 6 matching bases. CDR1 is KGHDR and CDR2 is SFDVKD in the germline V gene. V was shortened by 9 bases and J by 7 bases, with 18 bases between the two germline ends. This CDR3 has 14 residues. CDR3 sequence reads: CATGIGAGDQPQHF. CDR3 nucleotide sequence: TGTGCCACCGGGATCGGGGCAGGGGACCAGCCCCAGCATTTT.

This chain uses TRBV3-1 (or the pseudogene TRBV3-2) with TRBJ1-2; D remains unclear. Germline V gene sequence: CDR1 LGHDT, CDR2 YNNKEL (reference sequence). The CDR3 loop spans 13 amino acids. The V gene lost 4 bases and the J gene lost 8 bases, with 14 bases spanning the gap. CDR3 bases: TGTGCCAGCAGCCCGACTTTGCACGGGGGCTACACCTTC. Its translation: CASSPTLHGGYTF.

The count of this clone is one. The J gene is TRBJ2-1, the V gene TRBV3-1 (or the pseudogene TRBV3-2); 10 bases are a match to TRBD1. CDR1 and CDR2 from the germline V gene are LGHDT and YNNKEL (reference sequence). This CDR3 is 14 amino acids long. V lost 7 bases and J lost 6; bases outside the gene matches: 6. The CDR3 DNA reads as TGTGCCAGCACCCAGGGGACAGGGGCCAATGAGCAGTTCTTC. Translation: CASTQGTGANEQFF.

The CDR3 sequence is CASSGDRQGYGYTF. In DNA, the CDR3 is TGTGCCAGCAGCGGCGATAGACAGGGCTATGGCTACACCTTC. The rearrangement links TRBV9 to TRBJ1-2, with TRBD1 matching over 7 bases. CDR1 and CDR2 from the germline V gene are SGDLS and YYNGEE. The CDR3 is made up of 14 amino acids. Trimming took 3 bases from V and 4 from J; bases not matched to a gene: 6.

This sequence joins TRBV10-2 and TRBJ1-1; D is possibly TRBD1 (6 bases). CDR3 length: 14 residues. V shed 5 bases and J shed 0 bases, with 10 bases lying between them. Germline loops: CDR1 WSHSY, CDR2 SAAADI. CDR3 sequence reads: CASSLGQLNTEAFF. The CDR3 nucleotides are TGCGCCAGCAGTTTAGGACAGTTGAACACTGAAGCTTTCTTT.